This T cell receptor beta chain was captured by sequencing in a study of identical twins. Study-wide points: Not following the same donors, the study drew its conclusions from cross-sectional statistical analysis. Out-of-frame alpha sequences common to twins exhibited an excess of low generation probability.

TCRdb used MiXCR to reprocess the 5' RACE reads, holding one entry per CDR3 protein. There are 1.5 million to 2 million distinct CDR3 sequences in the sample; about 30% occur only once, and more than 0.25% lies in the top ten. A note on this clonotype: Its target is not known.

The germline CDR1 and CDR2 sequences are MNHEY and SVGAGI. Trimming shortened V by 2 bases and J by 5 bases, and 13 bases separated the two germline ends. The CDR3 has 15 residues. The source is a newborn girl in good health. Sequenced: cord blood. The chain couples TRBV6-5 to TRBJ1-5, with unresolved D. Here the CDR3 DNA reads TGTGCCAGCAGTTACAACGGGCAGTCTTATCAGCCCCAGCATTTT. Protein: CASSYNGQSYQPQHF.